The source of this T cell receptor beta chain is a study of blood T cell repertoires in COVID-19. Study at large: Sites in the United States, Italy and Spain provided acute and convalescent COVID-19 samples. T cells, B-cell-depleted T cells, or PBMCs supplied cDNA or gDNA.

Germline assignment: CDR1 MNHNY and CDR2 SVGAGI (reference sequence). There are 14 residues in the CDR3. The V gene lost 0 bases and the J gene lost 4 bases, with 7 bases spanning the gap. Per the original methods: The authors estimated nucleated cell counts from reference gene primer amplification. The method was immunoSEQ multiplex PCR; TCRdb's version includes in-frame clones alone and lacks a portion of them. The V and J calls and clone size are taken from that table; D and trimming were inferred from the DNA. The table lists under 350,000 clones, roughly 89% of them singletons. The chain recombines TRBV6-6 with TRBJ1-5; D remains unclear. Sequencing input: peripheral blood. The sequence derives from a man between 40 and 49 years old with acute or convalescent COVID-19. The CDR3 DNA follows: TGTGCCAGCAGTTACTCGAACAGTAATCAGCCCCAGCATTTT. Encoded protein: CASSYSNSNQPQHF.